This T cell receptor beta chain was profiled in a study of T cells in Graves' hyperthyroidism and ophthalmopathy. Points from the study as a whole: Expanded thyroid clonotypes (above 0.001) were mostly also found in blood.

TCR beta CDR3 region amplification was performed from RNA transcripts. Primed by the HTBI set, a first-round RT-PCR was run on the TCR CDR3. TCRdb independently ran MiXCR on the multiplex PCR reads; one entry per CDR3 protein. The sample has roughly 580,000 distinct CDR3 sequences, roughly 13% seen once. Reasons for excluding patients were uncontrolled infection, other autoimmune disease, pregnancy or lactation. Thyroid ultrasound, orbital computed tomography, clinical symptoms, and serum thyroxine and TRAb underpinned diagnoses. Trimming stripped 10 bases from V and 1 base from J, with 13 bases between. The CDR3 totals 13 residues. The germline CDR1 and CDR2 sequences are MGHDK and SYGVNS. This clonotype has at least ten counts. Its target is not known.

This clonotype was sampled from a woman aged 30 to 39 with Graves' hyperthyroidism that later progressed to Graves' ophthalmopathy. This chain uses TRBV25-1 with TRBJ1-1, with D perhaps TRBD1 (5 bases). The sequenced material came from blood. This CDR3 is CATAGLSNTEAFF. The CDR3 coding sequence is TGTGCCACTGCGGGACTTTCGAACACTGAAGCTTTCTTT. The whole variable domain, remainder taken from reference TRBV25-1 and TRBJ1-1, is EADIYQTPRYLVIGTGKKITLECSQTMGHDKMYWYQQDPGMELHLIHYSYGVNSTEKGDLSSESTVSRIRTEHFPLTLESARPSHTSQYLCATAGLSNTEAFFGQGTRLTVV.